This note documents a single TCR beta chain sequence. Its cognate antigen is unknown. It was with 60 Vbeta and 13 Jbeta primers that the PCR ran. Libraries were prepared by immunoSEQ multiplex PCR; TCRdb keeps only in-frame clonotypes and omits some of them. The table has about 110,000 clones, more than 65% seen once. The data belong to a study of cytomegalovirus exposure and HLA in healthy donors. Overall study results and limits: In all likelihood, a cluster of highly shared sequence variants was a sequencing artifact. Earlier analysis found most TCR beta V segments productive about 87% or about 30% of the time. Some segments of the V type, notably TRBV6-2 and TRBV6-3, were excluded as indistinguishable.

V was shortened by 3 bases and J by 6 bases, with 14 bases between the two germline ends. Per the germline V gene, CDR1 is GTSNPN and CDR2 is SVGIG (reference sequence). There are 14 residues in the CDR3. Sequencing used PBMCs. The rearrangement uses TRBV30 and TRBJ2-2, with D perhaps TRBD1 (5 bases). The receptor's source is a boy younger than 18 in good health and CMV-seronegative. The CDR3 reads CAWSQGERAGELFF. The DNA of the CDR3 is TGTGCCTGGAGCCAAGGGGAACGAGCCGGGGAGCTGTTTTTT.